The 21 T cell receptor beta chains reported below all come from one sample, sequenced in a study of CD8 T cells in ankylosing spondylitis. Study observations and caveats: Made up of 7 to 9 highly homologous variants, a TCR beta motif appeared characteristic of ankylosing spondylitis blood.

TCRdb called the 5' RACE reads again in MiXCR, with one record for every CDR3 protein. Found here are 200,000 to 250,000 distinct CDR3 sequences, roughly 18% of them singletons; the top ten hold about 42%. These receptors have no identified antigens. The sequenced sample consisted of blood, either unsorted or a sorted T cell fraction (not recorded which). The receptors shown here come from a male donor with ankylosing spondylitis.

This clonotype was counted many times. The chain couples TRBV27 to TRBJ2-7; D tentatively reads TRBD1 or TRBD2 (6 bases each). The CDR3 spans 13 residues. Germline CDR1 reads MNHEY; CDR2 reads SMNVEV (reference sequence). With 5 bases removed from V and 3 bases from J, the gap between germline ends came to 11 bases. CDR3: CASSPRGDYEQYF. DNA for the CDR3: TGTGCCAGCAGTCCGAGGGGGGACTACGAGCAGTACTTC.

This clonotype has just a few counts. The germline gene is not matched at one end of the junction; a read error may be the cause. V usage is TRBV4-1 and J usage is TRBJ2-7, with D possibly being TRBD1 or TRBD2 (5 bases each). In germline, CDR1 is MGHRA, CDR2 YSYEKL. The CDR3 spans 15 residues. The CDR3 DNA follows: TGCGCCAGCAGCGAAGAGGGTGACAGTTTCTACGAGCAGTACTTC. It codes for CASSEEGDSFYEQYF.

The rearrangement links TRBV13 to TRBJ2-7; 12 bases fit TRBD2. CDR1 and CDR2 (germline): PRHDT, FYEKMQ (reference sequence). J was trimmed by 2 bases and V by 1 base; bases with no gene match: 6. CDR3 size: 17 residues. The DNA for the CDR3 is TGTGCCAGCAGCTTAGTTTCTAGCGGGAGGGCCCCCTACGAGCAGTACTTC. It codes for CASSLVSSGRAPYEQYF. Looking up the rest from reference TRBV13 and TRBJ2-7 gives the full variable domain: AAGVIQSPRHLIKEKRETATLKCYPIPRHDTVYWYQQGPGQDPQFLISFYEKMQSDKGSIPDRFSAQQFSDYHSELNMSSLELGDSALYFCASSLVSSGRAPYEQYFGPGTRLTVT.

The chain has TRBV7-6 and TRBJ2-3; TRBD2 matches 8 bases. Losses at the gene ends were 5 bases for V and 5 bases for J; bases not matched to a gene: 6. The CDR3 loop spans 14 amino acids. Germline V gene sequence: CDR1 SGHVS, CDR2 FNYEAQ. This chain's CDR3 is CASSVGTRGDTQYF. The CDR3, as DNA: TGTGCCAGCAGCGTCGGGACTAGGGGAGATACGCAGTATTTT.

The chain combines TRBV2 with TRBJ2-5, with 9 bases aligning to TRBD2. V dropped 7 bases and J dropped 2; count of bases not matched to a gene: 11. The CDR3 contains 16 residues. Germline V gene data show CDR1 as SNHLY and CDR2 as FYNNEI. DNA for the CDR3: TGTGCCAGCAATCGTCTAGCGGGGCCATCACAAGAGACCCAGTACTTC. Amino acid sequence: CASNRLAGPSQETQYF.

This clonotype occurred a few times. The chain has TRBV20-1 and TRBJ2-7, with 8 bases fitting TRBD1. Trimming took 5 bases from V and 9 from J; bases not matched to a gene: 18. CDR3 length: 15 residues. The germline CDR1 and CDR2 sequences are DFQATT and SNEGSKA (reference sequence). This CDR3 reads CSAPSDRRGQVVQYF. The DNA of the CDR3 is TGCAGTGCTCCGTCCGACAGGAGGGGACAGGTGGTGCAGTACTTC.

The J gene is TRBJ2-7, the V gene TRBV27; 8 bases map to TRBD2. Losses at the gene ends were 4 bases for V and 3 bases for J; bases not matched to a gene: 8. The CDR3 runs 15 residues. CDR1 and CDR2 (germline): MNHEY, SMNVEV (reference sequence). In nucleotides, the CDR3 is TGTGCCAGCAGTTCCGGGGCGGGAGGACTCTACGAGCAGTACTTC. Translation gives CASSSGAGGLYEQYF.

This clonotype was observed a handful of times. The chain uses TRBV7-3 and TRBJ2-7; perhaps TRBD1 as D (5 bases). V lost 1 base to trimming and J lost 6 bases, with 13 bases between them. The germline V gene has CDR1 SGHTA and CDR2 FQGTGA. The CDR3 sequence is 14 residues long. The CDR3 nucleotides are TGTGCCAGCAGCTTAATAGCAGGGAATAGCGAGCAGTACTTC. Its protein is CASSLIAGNSEQYF.

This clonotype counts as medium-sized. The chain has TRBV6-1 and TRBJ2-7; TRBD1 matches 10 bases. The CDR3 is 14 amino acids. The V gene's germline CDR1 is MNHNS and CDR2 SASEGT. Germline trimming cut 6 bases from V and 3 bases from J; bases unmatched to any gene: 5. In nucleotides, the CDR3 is TGTGCCAGCAGCCCCGGGACAGGGGTCTACGAGCAGTACTTC. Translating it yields CASSPGTGVYEQYF.

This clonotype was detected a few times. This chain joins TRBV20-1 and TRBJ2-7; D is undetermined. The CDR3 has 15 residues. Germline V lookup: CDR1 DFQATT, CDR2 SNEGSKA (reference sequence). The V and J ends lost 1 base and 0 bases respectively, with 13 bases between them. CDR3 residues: CSARVPGSSSYEQYF. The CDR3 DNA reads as TGCAGTGCTAGAGTGCCCGGGTCGAGCTCCTACGAGCAGTACTTC.

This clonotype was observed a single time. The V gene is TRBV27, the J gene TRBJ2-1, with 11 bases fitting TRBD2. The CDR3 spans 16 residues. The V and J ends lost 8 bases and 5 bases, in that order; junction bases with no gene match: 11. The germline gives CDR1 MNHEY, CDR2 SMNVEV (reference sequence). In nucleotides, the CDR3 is TGTGCCAGCGGATCCCCCGGGACTAGCGGCCACAATGAGCAGTTCTTC. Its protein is CASGSPGTSGHNEQFF.

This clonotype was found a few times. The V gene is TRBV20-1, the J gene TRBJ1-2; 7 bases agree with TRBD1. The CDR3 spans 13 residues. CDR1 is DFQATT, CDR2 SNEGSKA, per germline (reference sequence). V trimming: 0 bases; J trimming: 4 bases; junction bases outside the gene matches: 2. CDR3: CSARDWTGYGYTF. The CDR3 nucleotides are TGCAGTGCTAGAGATTGGACAGGCTATGGCTACACCTTC.

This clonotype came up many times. The CDR3: CASSPTTGGYEQYF. CDR3 DNA sequence: TGTGCCAGCTCACCAACGACAGGGGGCTACGAGCAGTACTTC. The V and J genes are TRBV18 and TRBJ2-7; TRBD1 aligns across 9 bases. The ends lost 2 bases at V and 3 bases at J; junction bases unmatched: 2. CDR1 and CDR2 from the germline V gene are KGHSH and LQKENI. The CDR3 totals 14 residues. The variable domain in full, completed from reference TRBV18 and TRBJ2-7, reads NAGVMQNPRHLVRRRGQEARLRCSPMKGHSHVYWYRQLPEEGLKFMVYLQKENIIDESGMPKERFSAEFPKEGPSILRIQQVVRGDSAAYFCASSPTTGGYEQYFGPGTRLTVT.

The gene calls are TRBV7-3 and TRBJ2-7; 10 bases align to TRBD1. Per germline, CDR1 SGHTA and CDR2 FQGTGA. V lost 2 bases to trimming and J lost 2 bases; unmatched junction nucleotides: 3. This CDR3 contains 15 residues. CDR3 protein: CASSLGQGGAYEQYF. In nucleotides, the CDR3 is TGTGCCAGCAGCTTAGGACAGGGGGGTGCCTACGAGCAGTACTTC.

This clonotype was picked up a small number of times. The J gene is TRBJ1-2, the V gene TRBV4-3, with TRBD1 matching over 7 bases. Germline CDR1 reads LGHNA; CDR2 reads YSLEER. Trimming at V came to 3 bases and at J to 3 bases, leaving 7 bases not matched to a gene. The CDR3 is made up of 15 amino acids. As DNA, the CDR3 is TGCGCCAGCAGCCACCACGACAGGGTTGACTATGGCTACACCTTC. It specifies CASSHHDRVDYGYTF.

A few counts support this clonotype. The CDR3 here is CASSYVGGPYNEQFF. Written as DNA, the CDR3 is TGTGCCAGCAGTTATGTCGGGGGCCCATACAATGAGCAGTTCTTC. The chain uses TRBV6-5 and TRBJ2-1; the D gene could be TRBD1 or TRBD2 (6 bases each). V dropped 3 bases and J dropped 4 bases, with 13 bases sitting between them. Germline CDR1 and CDR2: MNHEY and SVGAGI. This CDR3 region has 15 residues.

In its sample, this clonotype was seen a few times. The DNA of the CDR3 is TGTGCCAGCAGCCACCGGGACGTGAGCTTCTTC. Amino acid sequence: CASSHRDVSFF. The chain recombines TRBV11-2 with TRBJ2-1, with D possibly called TRBD1 or TRBD2 (5 bases each). The V and J ends lost 5 bases and 16 bases respectively, with 15 bases between them. CDR1 and CDR2 (germline): SGHAT, FQNNGV. The CDR3 length is 11 residues.

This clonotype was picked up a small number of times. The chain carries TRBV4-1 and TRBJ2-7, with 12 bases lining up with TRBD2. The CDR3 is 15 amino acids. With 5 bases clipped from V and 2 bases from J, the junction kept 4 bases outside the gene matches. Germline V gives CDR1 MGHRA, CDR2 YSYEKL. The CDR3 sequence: CASSSTSGSPYEQYF. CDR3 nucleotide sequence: TGCGCCAGCAGCTCGACTAGCGGGAGCCCCTACGAGCAGTACTTC.

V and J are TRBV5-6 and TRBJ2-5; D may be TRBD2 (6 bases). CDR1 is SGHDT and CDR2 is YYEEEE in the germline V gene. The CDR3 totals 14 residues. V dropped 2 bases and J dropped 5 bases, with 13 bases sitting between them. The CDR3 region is CASSFPTGAETQYF. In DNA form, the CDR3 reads TGTGCCAGCAGCTTTCCCACGGGAGCTGAGACCCAGTACTTC.

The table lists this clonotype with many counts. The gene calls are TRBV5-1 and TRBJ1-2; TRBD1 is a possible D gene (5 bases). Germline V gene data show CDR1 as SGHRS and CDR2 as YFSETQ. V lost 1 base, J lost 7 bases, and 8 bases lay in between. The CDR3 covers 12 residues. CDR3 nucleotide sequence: TGCGCCAGCAGCTTGCAGGGAGGTGGCTACACCTTC. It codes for CASSLQGGGYTF. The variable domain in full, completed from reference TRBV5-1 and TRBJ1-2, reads KAGVTQTPRYLIKTRGQQVTLSCSPISGHRSVSWYQQTPGQGLQFLFEYFSETQRNKGNFPGRFSGRQFSNSRSEMNVSTLELGDSALYLCASSLQGGGYTFGSGTRLTVV.

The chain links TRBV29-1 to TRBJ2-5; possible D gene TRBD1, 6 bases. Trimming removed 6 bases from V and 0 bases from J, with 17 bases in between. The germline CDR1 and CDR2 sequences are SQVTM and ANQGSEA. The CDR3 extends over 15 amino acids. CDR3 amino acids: CSVDTGQTYQETQYF. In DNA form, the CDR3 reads TGCAGCGTCGACACAGGACAGACGTACCAAGAGACCCAGTACTTC.